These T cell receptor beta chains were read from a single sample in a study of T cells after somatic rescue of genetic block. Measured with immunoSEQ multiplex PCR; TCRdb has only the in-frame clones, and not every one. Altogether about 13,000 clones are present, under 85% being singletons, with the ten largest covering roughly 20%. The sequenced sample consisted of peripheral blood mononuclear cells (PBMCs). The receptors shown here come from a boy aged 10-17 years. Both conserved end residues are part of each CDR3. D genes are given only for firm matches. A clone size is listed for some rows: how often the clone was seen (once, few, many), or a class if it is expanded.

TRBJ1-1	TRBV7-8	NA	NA	CASSLLVKFLNTEAFF	TGTGCCAGCAGCTTATTGGTTAAGTTTTTGAACACTGAAGCTTTCTTT
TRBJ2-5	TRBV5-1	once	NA	CASSFRTAQETQYF	TGCGCCAGCAGCTTCCGGACAGCTCAAGAGACCCAGTACTTC
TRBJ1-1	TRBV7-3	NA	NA	CASSFLTVMNTEAFF	TGTGCCAGCAGCTTTCTTACAGTGATGAACACTGAAGCTTTCTTT
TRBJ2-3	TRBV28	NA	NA	CASSLPYSTDTQYF	TGTGCCAGCAGTTTACCCTACAGCACAGATACGCAGTATTTT
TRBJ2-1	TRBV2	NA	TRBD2	CASTGGTSGRGEFF	TGTGCCAGCACGGGAGGGACTAGCGGGAGAGGAGAGTTCTTC
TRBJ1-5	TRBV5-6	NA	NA	CASSLRTGNNQPQHF	TGTGCCAGCAGCTTGCGAACAGGGAACAATCAGCCCCAGCATTTT
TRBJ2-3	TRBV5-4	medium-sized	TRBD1	CASSMGQGATPDTQYF	TGTGCCAGCAGCATGGGACAGGGGGCGACCCCAGATACGCAGTATTTT
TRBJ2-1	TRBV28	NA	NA	CASSTGGRGAYNEQFF	TGTGCCAGCAGTACCGGGGGGCGGGGAGCCTACAATGAGCAGTTCTTC
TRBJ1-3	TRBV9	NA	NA	CASSAPNLGSGNTIYF	TGTGCCAGCAGCGCTCCGAACCTGGGCTCTGGAAACACCATATATTTT
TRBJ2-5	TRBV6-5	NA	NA	CASSWGASRQETQYF	TGTGCCAGCAGTTGGGGGGCCTCAAGACAAGAGACCCAGTACTTC
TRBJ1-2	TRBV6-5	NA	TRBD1	CASSSPPGGRNGYTF	TGTGCCAGCAGTTCCCCCCCAGGGGGAAGGAATGGCTACACCTTC
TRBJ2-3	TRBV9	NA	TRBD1	CASSVADRARTDTQYF	TGTGCCAGCAGCGTAGCGGACAGGGCCCGCACAGATACGCAGTATTTT
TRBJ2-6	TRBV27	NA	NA	CASSPQGFSGANVLTF	TGTGCCAGCAGTCCCCAGGGATTCTCTGGGGCCAACGTCCTGACTTTC
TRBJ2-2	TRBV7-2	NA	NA	CASKGGELFF	TGTGCCAGCAAGGGCGGGGAGCTGTTTTTT
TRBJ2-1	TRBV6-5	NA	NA	CASSSRGQSYNEQFF	TGTGCCAGCAGCTCTCGGGGACAATCCTACAATGAGCAGTTCTTC
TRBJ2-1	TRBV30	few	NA	CAWSGYRDRAGGDPGTRGYNEQFF	TGTGCCTGGAGTGGTTACCGGGACAGGGCGGGAGGGGACCCTGGGACTAGGGGGTACAATGAGCAGTTCTTC
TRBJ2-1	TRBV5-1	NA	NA	CASSLGLSNEQFF	TGCGCCAGCAGCTTGGGACTATCAAATGAGCAGTTCTTC
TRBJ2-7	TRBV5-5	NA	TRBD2	CASSLVGLEAYEQYF	TGTGCCAGCAGCTTGGTGGGACTAGAAGCCTACGAGCAGTACTTC
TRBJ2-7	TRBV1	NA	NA	CTSSQERESYEQYF	TGCACCAGCAGCCAAGAAAGGGAGTCCTACGAGCAGTACTTC
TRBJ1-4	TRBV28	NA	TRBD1	CASMVDRSNEKLFF	TGTGCCAGCATGGTGGACAGGAGTAATGAAAAACTGTTTTTT
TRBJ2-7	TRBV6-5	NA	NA	CASTEGPTYEQYF	TGTGCCAGCACGGAGGGGCCAACCTACGAGCAGTACTTC
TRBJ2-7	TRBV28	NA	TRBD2	CASSFGLAGYEQYF	TGTGCCAGCAGTTTCGGGCTAGCGGGATACGAGCAGTACTTC
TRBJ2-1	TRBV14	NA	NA	CASRGPSSYNEQFF	TGTGCCAGCAGAGGACCCAGCTCCTACAATGAGCAGTTCTTC
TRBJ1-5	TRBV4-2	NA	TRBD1	CASSPGTGADNQPQHF	TGTGCCAGCAGCCCAGGGACAGGGGCCGACAATCAGCCCCAGCATTTT